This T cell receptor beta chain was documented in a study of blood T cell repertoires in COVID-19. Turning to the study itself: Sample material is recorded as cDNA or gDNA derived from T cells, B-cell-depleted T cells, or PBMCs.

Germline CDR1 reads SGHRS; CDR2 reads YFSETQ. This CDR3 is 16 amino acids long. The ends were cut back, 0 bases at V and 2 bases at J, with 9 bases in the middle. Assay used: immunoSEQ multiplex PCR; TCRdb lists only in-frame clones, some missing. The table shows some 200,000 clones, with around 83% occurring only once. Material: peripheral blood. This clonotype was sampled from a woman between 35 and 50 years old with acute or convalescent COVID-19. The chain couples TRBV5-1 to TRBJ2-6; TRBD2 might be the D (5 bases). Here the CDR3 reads CASSLVAGAGANVLTF. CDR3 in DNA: TGCGCCAGCAGCTTGGTTGCCGGGGCTGGGGCCAACGTCCTGACTTTC.